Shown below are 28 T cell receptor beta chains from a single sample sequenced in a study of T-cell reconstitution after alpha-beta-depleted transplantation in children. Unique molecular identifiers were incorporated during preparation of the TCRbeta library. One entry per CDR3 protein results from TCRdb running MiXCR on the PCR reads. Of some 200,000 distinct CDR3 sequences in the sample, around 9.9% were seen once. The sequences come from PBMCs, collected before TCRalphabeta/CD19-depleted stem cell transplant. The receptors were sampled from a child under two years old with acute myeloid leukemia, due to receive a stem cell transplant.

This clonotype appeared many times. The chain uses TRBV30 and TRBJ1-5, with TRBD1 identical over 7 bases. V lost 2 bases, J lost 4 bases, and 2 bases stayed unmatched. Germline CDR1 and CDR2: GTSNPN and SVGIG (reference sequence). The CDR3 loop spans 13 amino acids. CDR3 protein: CAWSRQGNQPQHF. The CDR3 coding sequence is TGTGCCTGGAGTCGACAGGGAAATCAGCCCCAGCATTTT. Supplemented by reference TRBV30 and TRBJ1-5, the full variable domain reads SQTIHQWPATLVQPVGSPLSLECTVEGTSNPNLYWYRQAAGRGLQLLFYSVGIGQISSEVPQNLSASRPQDRQFILSSKKLLLSDSGFYLCAWSRQGNQPQHFGDGTRLSIL.

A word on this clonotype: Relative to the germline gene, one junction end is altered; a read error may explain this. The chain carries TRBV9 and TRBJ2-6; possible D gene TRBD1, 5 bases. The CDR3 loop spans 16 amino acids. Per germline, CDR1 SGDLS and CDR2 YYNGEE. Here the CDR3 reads CASSYRRYSGANVPTF. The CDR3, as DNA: TGTGCCAGCAGCTATCGACGGTACTCTGGGGCCAACGTCCCGACTTTC.

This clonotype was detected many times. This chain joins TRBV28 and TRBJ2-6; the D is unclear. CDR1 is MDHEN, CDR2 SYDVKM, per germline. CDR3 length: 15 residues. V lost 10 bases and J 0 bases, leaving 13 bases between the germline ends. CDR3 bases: TGTGCCACCAGCCGGGTGTACTCTGGGGCCAACGTCCTGACTTTC. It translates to CATSRVYSGANVLTF.

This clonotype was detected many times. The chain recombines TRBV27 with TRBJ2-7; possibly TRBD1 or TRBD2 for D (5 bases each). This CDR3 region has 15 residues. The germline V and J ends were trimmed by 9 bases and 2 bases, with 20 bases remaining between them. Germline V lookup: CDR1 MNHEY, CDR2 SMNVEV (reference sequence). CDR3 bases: TGTGCCAGACCTCGGGGAACAGGACTTGCCTACGAGCAGTACTTC. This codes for CARPRGTGLAYEQYF.

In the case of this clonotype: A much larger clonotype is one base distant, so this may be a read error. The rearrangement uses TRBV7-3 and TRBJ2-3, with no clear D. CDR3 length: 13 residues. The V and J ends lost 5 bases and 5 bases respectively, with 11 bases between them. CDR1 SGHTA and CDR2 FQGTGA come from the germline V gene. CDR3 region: CASSAKPGDTQYF. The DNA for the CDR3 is TGTGCCAGCAGCGCGAAACCCGGAGATACGCAGTATTTT.

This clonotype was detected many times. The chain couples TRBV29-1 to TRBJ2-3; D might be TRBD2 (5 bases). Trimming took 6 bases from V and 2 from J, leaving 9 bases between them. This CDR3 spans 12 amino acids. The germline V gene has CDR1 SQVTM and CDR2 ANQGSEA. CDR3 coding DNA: TGCAGCGTATATCGGGACACAGATACGCAGTATTTT. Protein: CSVYRDTDTQYF.

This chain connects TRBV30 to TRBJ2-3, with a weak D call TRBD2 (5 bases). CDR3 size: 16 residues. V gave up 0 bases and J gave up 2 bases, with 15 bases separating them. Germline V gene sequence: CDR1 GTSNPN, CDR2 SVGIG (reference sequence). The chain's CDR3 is CAWSVRGILFTDTQYF. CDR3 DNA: TGTGCCTGGAGTGTACGAGGGATCTTATTCACAGATACGCAGTATTTT.

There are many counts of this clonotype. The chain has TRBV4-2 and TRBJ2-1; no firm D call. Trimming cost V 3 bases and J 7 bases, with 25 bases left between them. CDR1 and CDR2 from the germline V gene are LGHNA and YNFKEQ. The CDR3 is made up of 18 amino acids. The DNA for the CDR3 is TGTGCCAGCAGCCACTTCGGTAGTTCGGGTAAAGATGGTAATGAGCAGTTCTTC. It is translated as CASSHFGSSGKDGNEQFF.

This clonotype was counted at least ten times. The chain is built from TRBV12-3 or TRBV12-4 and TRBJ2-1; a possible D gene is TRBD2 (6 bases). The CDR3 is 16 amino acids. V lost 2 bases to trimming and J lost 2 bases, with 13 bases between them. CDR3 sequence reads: CASSLFRGSAYNEQFF. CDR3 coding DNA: TGTGCCAGCAGTTTATTCCGGGGGAGCGCCTACAATGAGCAGTTCTTC.

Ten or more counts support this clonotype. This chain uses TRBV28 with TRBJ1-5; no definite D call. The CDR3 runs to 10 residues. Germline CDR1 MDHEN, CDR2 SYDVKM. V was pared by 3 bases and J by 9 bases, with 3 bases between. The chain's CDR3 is CASSLRPQHF. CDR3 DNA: TGTGCCAGCAGTTTGCGGCCCCAGCATTTT.

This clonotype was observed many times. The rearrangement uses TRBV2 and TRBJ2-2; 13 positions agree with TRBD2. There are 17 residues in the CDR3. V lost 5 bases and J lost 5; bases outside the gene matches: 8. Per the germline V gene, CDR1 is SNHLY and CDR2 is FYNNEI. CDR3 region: CASSKGLAGISTGELFF. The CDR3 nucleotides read TGTGCCAGCAGTAAGGGACTAGCGGGAATCTCAACCGGGGAGCTGTTTTTT.

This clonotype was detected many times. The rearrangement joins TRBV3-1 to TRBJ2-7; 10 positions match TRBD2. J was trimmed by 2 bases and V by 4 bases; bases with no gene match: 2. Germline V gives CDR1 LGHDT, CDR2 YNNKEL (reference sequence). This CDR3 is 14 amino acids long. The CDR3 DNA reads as TGTGCCAGCAGCCGGCTAGCGGGAGCCTACGAGCAGTACTTC. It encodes CASSRLAGAYEQYF.

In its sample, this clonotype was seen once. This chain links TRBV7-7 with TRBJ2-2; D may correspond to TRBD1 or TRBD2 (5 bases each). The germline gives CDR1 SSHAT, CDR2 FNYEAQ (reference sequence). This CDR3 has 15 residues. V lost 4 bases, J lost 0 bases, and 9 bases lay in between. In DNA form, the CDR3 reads TGTGCCAGCAGCTCGATGGGGGCGAACACCGGGGAGCTGTTTTTT. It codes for CASSSMGANTGELFF. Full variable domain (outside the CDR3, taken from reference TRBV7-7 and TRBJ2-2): GAGVSQSPRYKVTKRGQDVTLRCDPISSHATLYWYQQALGQGPEFLTYFNYEAQPDKSGLPSDRFSAERPEGSISTLTIQRTEQRDSAMYRCASSSMGANTGELFFGEGSRLTVL.

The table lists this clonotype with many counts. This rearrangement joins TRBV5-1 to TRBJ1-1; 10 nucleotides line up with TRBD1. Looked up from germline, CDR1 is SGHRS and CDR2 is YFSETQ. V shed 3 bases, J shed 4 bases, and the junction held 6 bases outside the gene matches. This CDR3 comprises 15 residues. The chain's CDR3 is CASSSTGGTGTEAFF. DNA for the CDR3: TGCGCCAGCAGCTCGACAGGGGGCACTGGCACTGAAGCTTTCTTT.

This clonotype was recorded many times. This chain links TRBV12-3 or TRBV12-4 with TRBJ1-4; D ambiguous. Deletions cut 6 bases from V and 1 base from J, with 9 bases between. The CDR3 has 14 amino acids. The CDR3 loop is CASRWSVTNEKLFF. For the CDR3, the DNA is TGTGCCAGCAGGTGGTCCGTAACTAATGAAAAACTGTTTTTT.

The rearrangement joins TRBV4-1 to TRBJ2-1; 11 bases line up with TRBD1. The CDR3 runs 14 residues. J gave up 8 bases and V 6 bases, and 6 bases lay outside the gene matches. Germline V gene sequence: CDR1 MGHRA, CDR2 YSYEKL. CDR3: CASRGQGVFYEQFF. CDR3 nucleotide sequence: TGCGCCAGCAGGGGACAGGGGGTTTTCTATGAGCAGTTCTTC.

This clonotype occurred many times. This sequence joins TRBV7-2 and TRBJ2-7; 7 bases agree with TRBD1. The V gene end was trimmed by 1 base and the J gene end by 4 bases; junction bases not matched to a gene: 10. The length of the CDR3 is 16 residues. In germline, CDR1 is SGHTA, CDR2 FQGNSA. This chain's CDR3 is CASSLVGLTGSYEQYF. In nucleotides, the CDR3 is TGTGCCAGCAGCTTAGTCGGGTTGACAGGGTCGTACGAGCAGTACTTC.

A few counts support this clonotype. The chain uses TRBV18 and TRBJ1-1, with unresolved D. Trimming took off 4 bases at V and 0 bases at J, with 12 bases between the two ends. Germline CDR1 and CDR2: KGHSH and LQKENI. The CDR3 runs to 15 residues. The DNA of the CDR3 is TGTGCCAGCTCACGAAGCGGAGTTTTGAACACTGAAGCTTTCTTT. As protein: CASSRSGVLNTEAFF.

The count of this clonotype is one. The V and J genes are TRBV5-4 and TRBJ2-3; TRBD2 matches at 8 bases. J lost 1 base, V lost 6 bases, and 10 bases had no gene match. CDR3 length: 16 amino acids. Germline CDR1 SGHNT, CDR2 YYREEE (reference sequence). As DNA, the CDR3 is TGTGCCAGCATGACGGGGGGGCCCTCTGGCACAGATACGCAGTATTTT. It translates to CASMTGGPSGTDTQYF.

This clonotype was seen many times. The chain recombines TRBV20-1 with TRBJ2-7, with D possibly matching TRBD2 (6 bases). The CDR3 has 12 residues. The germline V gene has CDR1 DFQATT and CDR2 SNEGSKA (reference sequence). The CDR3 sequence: CRASGPSYEQYF. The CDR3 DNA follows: TGCAGGGCCAGCGGGCCTTCCTACGAGCAGTACTTC.

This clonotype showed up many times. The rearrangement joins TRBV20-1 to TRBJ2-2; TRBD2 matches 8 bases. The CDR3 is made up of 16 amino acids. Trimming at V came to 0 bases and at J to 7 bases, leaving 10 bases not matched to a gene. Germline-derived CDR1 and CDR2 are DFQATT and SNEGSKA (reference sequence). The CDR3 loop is CSARDGRAGEIGELFF. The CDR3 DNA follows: TGCAGTGCTAGAGATGGGCGAGCGGGAGAGATCGGGGAGCTGTTTTTT.

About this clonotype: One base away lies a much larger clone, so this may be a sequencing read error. DNA of the CDR3: TGCTGCGCTAGAATCATAGGGGGGACTAGCGGGATCGGTGAGCGGTTCTTC. Protein product: CCARIIGGTSGIGERFF. The rearrangement joins TRBV20-1 to TRBJ2-1; 13 nucleotides match TRBD2. This CDR3 is 17 amino acids long. The V gene's germline CDR1 is DFQATT and CDR2 SNEGSKA (reference sequence).

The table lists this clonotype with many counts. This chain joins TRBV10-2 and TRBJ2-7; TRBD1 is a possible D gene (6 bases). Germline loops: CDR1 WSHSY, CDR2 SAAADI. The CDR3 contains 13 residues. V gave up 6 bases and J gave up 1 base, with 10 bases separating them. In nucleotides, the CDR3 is TGCGCCAGCAGAAATACAGGGTCCTACGAGCAGTACTTC. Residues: CASRNTGSYEQYF.

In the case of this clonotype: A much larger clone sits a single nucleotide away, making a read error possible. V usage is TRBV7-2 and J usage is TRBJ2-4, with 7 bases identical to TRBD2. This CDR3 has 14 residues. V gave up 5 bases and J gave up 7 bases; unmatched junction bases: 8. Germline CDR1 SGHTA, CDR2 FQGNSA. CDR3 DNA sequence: TGTGCCAGCAGCCCCGGCGGGAGTCTGAACATTCAGTACTTC. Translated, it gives CASSPGGSLNIQYF.

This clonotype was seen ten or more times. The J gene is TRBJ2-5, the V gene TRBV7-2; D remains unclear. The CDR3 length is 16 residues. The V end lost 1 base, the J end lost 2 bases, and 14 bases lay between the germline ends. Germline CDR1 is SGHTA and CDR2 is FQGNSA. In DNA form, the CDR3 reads TGTGCCAGCAGCTTAGTTGGTGGGCCAGTTCAAGAGACCCAGTACTTC. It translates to CASSLVGGPVQETQYF.

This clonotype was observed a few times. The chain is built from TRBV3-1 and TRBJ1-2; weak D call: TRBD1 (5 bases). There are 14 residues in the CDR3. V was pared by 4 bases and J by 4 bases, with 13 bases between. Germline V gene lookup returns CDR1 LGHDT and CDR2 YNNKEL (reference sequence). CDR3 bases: TGTGCCAGCAGCCTCAGGGCGGATAGCTATGGCTACACCTTC. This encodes CASSLRADSYGYTF. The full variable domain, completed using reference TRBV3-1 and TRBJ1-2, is DTAVSQTPKYLVTQMGNDKSIKCEQNLGHDTMYWYKQDSKKFLKIMFSYNNKELIINETVPNRFSPKSPDKAHLNLHINSLELGDSAVYFCASSLRADSYGYTFGSGTRLTVV.

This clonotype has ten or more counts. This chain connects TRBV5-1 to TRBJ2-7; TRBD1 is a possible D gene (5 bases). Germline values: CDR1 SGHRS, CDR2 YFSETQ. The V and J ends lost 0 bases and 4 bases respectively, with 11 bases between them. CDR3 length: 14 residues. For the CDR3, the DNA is TGCGCCAGCAGCTTGGGGGGCTCTCTATACGAGCAGTACTTC. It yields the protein CASSLGGSLYEQYF.

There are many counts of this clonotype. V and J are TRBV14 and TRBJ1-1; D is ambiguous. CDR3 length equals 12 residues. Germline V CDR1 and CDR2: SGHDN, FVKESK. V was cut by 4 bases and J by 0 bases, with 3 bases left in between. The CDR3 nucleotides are TGTGCCAGCAGCCCCCTGAACACTGAAGCTTTCTTT. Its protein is CASSPLNTEAFF.